The following is a TCR beta chain sequence with its context. Its antigen is undetermined. Deletions cut 4 bases from V and 1 base from J, with 13 bases between. This CDR3 is 17 amino acids long. Germline V CDR1 and CDR2: KGHDR, SFDVKD. This sample was included in a study of T cells in Graves' hyperthyroidism and ophthalmopathy. General study findings and limits: Before onset, by a median of around 6.1 months, the model predicted ophthalmopathy.

The CDR3 regions of TCR beta were amplified from RNA transcripts. An initial round of RT-PCR targeting the TCR CDR3 relied on the HTBI primer set. One entry per CDR3 protein results from TCRdb running MiXCR on the multiplex PCR reads. The sample has roughly 500,000 distinct CDR3 sequences, about 20% seen once. Input material: blood. The clonotype comes from a woman aged 70-85 years with Graves' ophthalmopathy. V gene TRBV24-1 combines with J gene TRBJ2-6; no firm D call. Here the CDR3 reads CATSDGRTKSGANVLTF. In nucleotides, the CDR3 is TGTGCCACCAGTGACGGGCGGACGAAATCTGGGGCCAACGTCCTGACTTTC.